This T cell receptor (beta chain) was profiled in a study of vaccination and CD4 T cells after COVID-19. Study-wide points: The median count of SARS-CoV-2-reactive clonotypes rose from approximately 21 to 40, not significantly.

Time point denoted: late sampling 161 to 241 days after vaccination in three convalescent patients. Documented treatment: approximately 10-day PBMC culture with coronavirus spike peptide pools or control peptides (ViraFEST assay). This clonotype occurred once. Its matching antigen is unknown. Sequenced with the Oncomine TCR Beta short-read assay was DNA taken from cultured CD4+ T cells. TCRdb re-derived calls from the PCR reads in MiXCR, one entry per CDR3 protein. This table holds about 26,000 distinct CDR3 sequences, 36% found once. The germline V and J ends were trimmed by 2 bases and 6 bases, with 22 bases remaining between them. This CDR3 is built from 17 residues. Germline lookup yields CDR1 KGHSH and CDR2 LQKENI.

The chain is built from TRBV18 and TRBJ1-2; D may be TRBD1 (6 bases). The source is a human donor who had recovered from COVID-19. Sequenced here: CD4+ T cells from blood, cultured in vitro, sampled about 7 months after SARS-CoV-2 vaccination. The CDR3 loop reads CASSPFGRQGREDGYTF. The CDR3 bases are TGTGCCAGCTCACCATTCGGTCGGCAGGGGCGGGAGGATGGCTACACCTTC.